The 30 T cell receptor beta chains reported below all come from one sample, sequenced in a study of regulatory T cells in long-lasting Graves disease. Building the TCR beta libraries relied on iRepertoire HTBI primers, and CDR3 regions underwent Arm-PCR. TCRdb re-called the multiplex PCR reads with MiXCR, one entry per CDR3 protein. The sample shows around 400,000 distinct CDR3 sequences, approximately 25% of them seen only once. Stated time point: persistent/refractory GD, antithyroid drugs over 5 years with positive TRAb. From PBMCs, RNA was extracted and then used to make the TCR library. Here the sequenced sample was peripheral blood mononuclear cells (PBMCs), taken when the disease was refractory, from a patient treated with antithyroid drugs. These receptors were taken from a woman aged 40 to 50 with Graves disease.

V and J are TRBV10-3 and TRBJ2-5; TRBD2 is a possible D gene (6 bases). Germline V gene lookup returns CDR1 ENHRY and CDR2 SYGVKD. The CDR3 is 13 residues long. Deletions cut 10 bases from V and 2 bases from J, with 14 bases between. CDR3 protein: CATSGTGQETQYF. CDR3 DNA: TGTGCCACCTCCGGGACTGGACAAGAGACCCAGTACTTC.

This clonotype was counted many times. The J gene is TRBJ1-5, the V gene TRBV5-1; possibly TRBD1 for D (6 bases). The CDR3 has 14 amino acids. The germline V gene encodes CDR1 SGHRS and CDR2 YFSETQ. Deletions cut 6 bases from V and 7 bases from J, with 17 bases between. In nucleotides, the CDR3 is TGCGCCAGCACCTTATCGACGGGGGGCCAGCCCCAGCATTTT. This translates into CASTLSTGGQPQHF.

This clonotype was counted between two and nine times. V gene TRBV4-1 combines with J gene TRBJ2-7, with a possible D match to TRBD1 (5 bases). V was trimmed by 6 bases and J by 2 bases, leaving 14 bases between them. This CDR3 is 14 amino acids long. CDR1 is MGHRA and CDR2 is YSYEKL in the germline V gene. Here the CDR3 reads CASSFDRATYEQYF. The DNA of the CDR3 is TGCGCCAGCAGTTTCGACAGAGCAACCTACGAGCAGTACTTC.

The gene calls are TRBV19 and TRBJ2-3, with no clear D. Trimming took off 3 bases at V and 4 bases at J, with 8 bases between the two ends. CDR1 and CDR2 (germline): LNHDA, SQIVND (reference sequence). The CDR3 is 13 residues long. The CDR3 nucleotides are TGTGCCAGTAGTATCACGCGCCCAGATACGCAGTATTTT. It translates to CASSITRPDTQYF. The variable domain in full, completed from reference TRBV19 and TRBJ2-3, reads DGGITQSPKYLFRKEGQNVTLSCEQNLNHDAMYWYRQDPGQGLRLIYYSQIVNDFQKGDIAEGYSVSREKKESFPLTVTSAQKNPTAFYLCASSITRPDTQYFGPGTRLTVL.

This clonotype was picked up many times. The CDR3 DNA reads TGTGCCAGCAGCCTTAGGACTAGAGGAGACTACGAGCAGTACTTC. Amino acids: CASSLRTRGDYEQYF. The chain carries TRBV7-8 and TRBJ2-7, with 7 bases that match TRBD2. The CDR3 consists of 15 residues. V trimming: 5 bases; J trimming: 3 bases; junction bases outside the gene matches: 10. Germline lookup yields CDR1 SGHVS and CDR2 FQNEAQ.

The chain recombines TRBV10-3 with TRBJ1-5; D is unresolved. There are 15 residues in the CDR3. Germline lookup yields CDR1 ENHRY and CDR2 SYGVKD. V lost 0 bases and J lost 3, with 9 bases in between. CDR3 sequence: CAISESEGLNQPQHF. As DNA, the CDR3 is TGTGCCATCAGTGAGTCTGAAGGGCTCAATCAGCCCCAGCATTTT.

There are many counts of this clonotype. CDR3 nucleotide sequence: TGTGCCAGCAGTTCAGAAATGGCCGGACTAGCCCAAGAGACCCAGTACTTC. Its protein is CASSSEMAGLAQETQYF. The V call is TRBV28, the J call TRBJ2-5; TRBD2 matches at 8 bases. Trimming at V came to 4 bases and at J to 1 base, leaving 11 bases not matched to a gene. This CDR3 spans 17 amino acids. The V gene's germline CDR1 is MDHEN and CDR2 SYDVKM.

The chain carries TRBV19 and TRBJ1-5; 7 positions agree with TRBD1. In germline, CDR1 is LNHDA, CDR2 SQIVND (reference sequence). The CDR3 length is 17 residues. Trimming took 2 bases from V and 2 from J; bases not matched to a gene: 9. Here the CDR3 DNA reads TGTGCCAGTAGTATAATCTGGGGACAGCAAGGCAATCAGCCCCAGCATTTT. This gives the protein CASSIIWGQQGNQPQHF.

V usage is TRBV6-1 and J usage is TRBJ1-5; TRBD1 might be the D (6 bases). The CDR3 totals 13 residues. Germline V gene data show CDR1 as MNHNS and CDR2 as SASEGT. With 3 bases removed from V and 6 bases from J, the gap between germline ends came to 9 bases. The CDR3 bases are TGTGCCAGCAGTGATTTGGGGGCTCAGCCCCAGCATTTT. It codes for CASSDLGAQPQHF.

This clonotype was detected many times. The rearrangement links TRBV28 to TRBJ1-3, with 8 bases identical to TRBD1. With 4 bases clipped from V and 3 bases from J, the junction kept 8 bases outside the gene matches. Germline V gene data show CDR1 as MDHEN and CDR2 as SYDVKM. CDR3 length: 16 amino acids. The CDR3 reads CASSSPTGGVGNTIYF. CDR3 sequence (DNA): TGTGCCAGCAGTTCGCCCACAGGGGGTGTTGGAAACACCATATATTTT.

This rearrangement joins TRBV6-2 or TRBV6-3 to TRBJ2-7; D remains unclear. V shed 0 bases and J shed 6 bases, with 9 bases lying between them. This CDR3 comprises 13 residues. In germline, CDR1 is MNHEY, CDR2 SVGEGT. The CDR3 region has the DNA TGTGCCAGCAGTTACTCGGGCGGTCGCGAGCAGTACTTC. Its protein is CASSYSGGREQYF.

CDR3 DNA sequence: TGTGCCAGCAGCCCCCTTCAGAGTGTTAGCAATCAGCCCCAGCATTTT. As protein: CASSPLQSVSNQPQHF. The V gene is TRBV7-8, the J gene TRBJ1-5; D is undetermined. Trimming pared 5 bases from V and 0 bases from J, leaving 14 bases between. This CDR3 has 16 amino acids. Germline values: CDR1 SGHVS, CDR2 FQNEAQ.

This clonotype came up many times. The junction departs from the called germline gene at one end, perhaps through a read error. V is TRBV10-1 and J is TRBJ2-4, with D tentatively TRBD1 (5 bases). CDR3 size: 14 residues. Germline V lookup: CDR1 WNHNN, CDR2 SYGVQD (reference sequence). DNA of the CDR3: TGTGCCAGCAGTTACGAAGGGGACAAAAACATTCAGTACTTC. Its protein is CASSYEGDKNIQYF.

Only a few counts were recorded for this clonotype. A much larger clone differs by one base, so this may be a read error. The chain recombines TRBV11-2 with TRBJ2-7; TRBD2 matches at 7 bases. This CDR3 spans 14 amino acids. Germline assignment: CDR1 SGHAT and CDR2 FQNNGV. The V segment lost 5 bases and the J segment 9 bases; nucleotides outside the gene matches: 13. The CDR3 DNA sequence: TGTGCCAGCAGCACACCCAAAAGCGGGGACGGGCAGTACTTC. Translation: CASSTPKSGDGQYF.

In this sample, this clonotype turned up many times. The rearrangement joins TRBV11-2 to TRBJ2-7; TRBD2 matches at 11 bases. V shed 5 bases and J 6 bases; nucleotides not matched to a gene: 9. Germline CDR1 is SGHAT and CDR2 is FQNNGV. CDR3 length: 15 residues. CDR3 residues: CASSAISGRAGEQYF. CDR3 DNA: TGTGCCAGCAGCGCAATTAGCGGGAGGGCCGGCGAGCAGTACTTC.

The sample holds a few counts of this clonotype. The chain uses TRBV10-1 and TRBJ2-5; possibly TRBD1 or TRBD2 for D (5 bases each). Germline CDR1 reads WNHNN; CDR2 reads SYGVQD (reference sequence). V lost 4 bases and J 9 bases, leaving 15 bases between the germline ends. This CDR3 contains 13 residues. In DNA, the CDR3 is TGCGCCAGCAGTGTGGGAACCGAGGGGTCCCAGTACTTC. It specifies CASSVGTEGSQYF.

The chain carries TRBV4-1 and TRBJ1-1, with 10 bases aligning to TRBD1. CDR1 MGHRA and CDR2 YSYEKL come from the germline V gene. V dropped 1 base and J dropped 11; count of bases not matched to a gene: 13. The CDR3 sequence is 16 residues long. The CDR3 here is CASSQGPRDRGLRAFF. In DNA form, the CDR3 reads TGCGCCAGCAGCCAAGGCCCCCGGGACAGGGGTTTGCGGGCTTTCTTT.

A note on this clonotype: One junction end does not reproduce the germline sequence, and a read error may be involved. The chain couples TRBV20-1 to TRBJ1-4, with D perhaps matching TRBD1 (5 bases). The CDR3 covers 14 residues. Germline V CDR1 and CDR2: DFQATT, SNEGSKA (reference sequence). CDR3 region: CSTRATAFNEKLFF. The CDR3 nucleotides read TGCAGTACTAGAGCGACAGCCTTTAATGAAAAACTGTTTTTT.

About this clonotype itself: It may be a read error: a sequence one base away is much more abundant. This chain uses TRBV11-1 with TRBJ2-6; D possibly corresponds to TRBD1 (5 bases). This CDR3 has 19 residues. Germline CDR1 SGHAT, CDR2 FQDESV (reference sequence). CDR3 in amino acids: CASSFLRQQSNSGANVPTF. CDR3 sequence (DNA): TGTGCCAGCAGCTTTTTGAGACAGCAAAGCAACTCTGGGGCCAACGTCCCGACTTTC.

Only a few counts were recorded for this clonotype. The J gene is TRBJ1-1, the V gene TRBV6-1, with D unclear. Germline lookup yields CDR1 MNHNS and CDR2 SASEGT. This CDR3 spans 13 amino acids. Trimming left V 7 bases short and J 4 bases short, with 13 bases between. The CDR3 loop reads CASKPTFSTEAFF. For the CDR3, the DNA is TGTGCCAGCAAACCTACATTTTCCACTGAAGCTTTCTTT.

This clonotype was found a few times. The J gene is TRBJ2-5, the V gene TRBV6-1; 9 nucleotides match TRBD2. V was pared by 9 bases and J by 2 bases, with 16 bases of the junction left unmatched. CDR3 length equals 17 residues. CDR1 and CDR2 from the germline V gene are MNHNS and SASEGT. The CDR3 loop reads CASPKPLKREVQETQYF. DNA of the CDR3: TGTGCCAGTCCGAAACCACTCAAGCGGGAGGTACAAGAGACCCAGTACTTC.

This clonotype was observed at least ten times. The DNA for the CDR3 is TGTGCCAGCAGACTTACTAGCGGGGGCCTATCCTACGAGCAGTACTTC. The encoded protein is CASRLTSGGLSYEQYF. The chain joins TRBV28 to TRBJ2-7, with 11 bases fitting TRBD2. The CDR3 runs to 16 residues. After removal of 6 bases from V and 1 base from J, the junction contained 8 bases not matched to a gene. Germline CDR1 is MDHEN and CDR2 is SYDVKM.

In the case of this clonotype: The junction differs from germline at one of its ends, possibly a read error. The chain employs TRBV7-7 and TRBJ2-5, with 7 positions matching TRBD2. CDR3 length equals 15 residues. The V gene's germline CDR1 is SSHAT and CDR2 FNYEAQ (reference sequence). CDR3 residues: CASSPGGRRQETQYF. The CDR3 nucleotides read TGTGCTAGCAGCCCGGGGGGTAGAAGGCAAGAGACCCAGTACTTC. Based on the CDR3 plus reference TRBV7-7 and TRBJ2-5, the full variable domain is GAGVSQSPRYKVTKRGQDVTLRCDPISSHATLYWYQQALGQGPEFLTYFNYEAQPDKSGLPSDRFSAERPEGSISTLTIQRTEQRDSAMYRCASSPGGRRQETQYFGPGTRLLVL.

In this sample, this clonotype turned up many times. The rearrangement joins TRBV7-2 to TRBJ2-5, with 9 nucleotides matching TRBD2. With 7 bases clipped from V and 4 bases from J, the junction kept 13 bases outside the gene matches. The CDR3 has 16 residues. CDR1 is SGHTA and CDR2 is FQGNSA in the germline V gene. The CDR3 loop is CASTLRTSAGGETQYF. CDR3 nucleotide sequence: TGTGCCAGCACCCTCAGGACTAGCGCCGGGGGAGAGACCCAGTACTTC.

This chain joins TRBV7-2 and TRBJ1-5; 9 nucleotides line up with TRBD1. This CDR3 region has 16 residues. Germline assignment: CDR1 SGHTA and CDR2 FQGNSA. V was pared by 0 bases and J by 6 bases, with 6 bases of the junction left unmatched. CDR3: CASSLAGTGLVQPQHF. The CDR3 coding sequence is TGTGCCAGCAGCTTAGCCGGGACAGGGCTGGTTCAGCCCCAGCATTTT.

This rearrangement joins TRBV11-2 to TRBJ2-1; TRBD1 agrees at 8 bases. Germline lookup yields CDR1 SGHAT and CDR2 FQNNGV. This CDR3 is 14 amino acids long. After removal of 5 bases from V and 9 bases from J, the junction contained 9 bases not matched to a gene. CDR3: CASSPRTGRSEQFF. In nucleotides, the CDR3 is TGTGCCAGCAGCCCCCGGACAGGGAGAAGTGAGCAGTTCTTC.

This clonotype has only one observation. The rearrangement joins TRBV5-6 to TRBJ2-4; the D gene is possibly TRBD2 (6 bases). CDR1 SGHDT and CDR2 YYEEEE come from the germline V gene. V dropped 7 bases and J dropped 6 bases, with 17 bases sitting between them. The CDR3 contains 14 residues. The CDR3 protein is CASLKQEGRNIQYF. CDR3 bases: TGTGCCAGCCTCAAGCAGGAGGGCCGAAACATTCAGTACTTC.

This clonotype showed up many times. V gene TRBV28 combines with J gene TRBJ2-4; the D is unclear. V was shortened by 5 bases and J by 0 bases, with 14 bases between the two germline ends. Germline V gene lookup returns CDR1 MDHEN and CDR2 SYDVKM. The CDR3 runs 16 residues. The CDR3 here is CASSPNPLIAKNIQYF. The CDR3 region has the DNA TGTGCCAGCAGTCCCAACCCCCTAATAGCCAAAAACATTCAGTACTTC.

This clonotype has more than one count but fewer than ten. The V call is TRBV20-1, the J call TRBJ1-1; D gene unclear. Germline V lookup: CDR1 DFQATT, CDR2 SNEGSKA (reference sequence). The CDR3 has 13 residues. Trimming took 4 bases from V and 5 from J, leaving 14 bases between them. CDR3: CSATDPSGTEAFF. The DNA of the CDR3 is TGCAGTGCTACGGACCCTTCGGGAACTGAAGCTTTCTTT.

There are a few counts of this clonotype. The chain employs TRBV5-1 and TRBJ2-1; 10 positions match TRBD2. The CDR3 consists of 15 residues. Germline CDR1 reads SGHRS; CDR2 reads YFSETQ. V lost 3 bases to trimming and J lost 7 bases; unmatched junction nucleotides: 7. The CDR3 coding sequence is TGCGCCAGCAGCTGGAGGCTAGCGGGAGTGAATGAGCAGTTCTTC. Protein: CASSWRLAGVNEQFF.